This record covers a single TCR beta chain. Its antigen is still unknown. Other DNA sequences in the same sample also yield this CDR3. The sample belongs to a study of shared clonotypes between healthy human individuals. Turning to the study itself: CD4 naive and CD4 memory each took three plates per donor, while CD8 naive took two and CD8 memory one.

Adult donors, all healthy and HIV-negative, had no recent acute infections or vaccinations. Whole-study results and caveats: Deeper or shallower sequencing was expected to change how clonotypes are shared among donors.

Clones were sequenced by immunoSEQ multiplex PCR, and TCRdb holds only the in-frame ones, with some missing. The table shows about 1 million clones, with about 76% occurring only once. The CDR3 covers 13 residues. V was pared by 3 bases and J by 3 bases, with 8 bases between. Germline CDR1 GTSNPN, CDR2 SVGIG (reference sequence). The sequencing sample was made of memory CD4+ T cells sorted from blood. Subset given: CD45RA-negative fraction. This clonotype was sampled from a man aged 18 to 29 in good health. This chain connects TRBV30 to TRBJ1-4, with D tentatively TRBD1 (6 bases). CDR3 loop: CAWRDSPNEKLFF. The CDR3 DNA follows: TGTGCCTGGAGGGACAGCCCTAATGAAAAACTGTTTTTT.